Listed here are 27 T cell receptor beta chains from one sample, sequenced in a study of cytomegalovirus exposure and HLA in healthy donors. Primers included in the PCR were 60 Vbeta and 13 Jbeta primers. Sequencing was performed with immunoSEQ multiplex PCR; in TCRdb, only in-frame clones are kept and a portion is missing. The sample carries about 150,000 clones, around 80% recorded once. Sequencing input: PBMCs. Source of these receptors: a man between 35 and 55 years old in good health and CMV-seropositive.

This clone was found once. The V and J genes are TRBV6-6 and TRBJ1-1; 7 nucleotides line up with TRBD1. V lost 6 bases, J lost 3 bases, and 13 bases stayed unmatched. The CDR3 length is 16 residues. CDR1 MNHNY and CDR2 SVGAGI come from the germline V gene (reference sequence). The CDR3 DNA follows: TGTGCCAGCAGGCTTCCCCTCTGGGACAGTGACACTGAAGCTTTCTTT. Protein: CASRLPLWDSDTEAFF.

J is TRBJ2-5 and V is TRBV5-4; D is possibly TRBD2 (5 bases). Between the trimmed V and J ends, which lost 0 bases and 5 bases, there was a span of 14 bases. The CDR3 totals 15 residues. Germline V lookup: CDR1 SGHNT, CDR2 YYREEE (reference sequence). CDR3 nucleotides: TGTGCCAGCAGCTTGGGAGGGAAGGGAATGGAGACCCAGTACTTC. Its translation: CASSLGGKGMETQYF.

This clone was seen a handful of times. V usage is TRBV6-6 and J usage is TRBJ1-4; no firm D call. Germline V gene sequence: CDR1 MNHNY, CDR2 SVGAGI (reference sequence). The V end lost 4 bases, the J end lost 4 bases, and 10 bases lay between the germline ends. CDR3 length: 14 residues. The CDR3 DNA is TGTGCCAGCAGTTCGCAGGCCCATAATGAAAAACTGTTTTTT. This translates into CASSSQAHNEKLFF.

This clone appeared a single time. The CDR3 nucleotides are TGTGCCAGTAGTACAGGTCCCGGGACTAGCGGGAGAACCCGTGGTGCTAGCACAGATACGCAGTATTTT. Amino acid sequence: CASSTGPGTSGRTRGASTDTQYF. The chain couples TRBV19 to TRBJ2-3; 14 bases are a match to TRBD2. Germline trimming cut 4 bases from V and 0 bases from J; bases unmatched to any gene: 21. Germline V gene data show CDR1 as LNHDA and CDR2 as SQIVND (reference sequence). CDR3 length: 23 amino acids.

V usage is TRBV30 and J usage is TRBJ2-3; 9 bases align to TRBD2. The V and J ends lost 8 bases and 7 bases, in that order; junction bases with no gene match: 13. This CDR3 spans 14 amino acids. Germline V lookup: CDR1 GTSNPN, CDR2 SVGIG (reference sequence). The CDR3, as DNA: TGTGCCCTAGGGGCGGGAGGGGGCCCACATACGCAGTATTTT. Its translation is CALGAGGGPHTQYF.

V is TRBV19 and J is TRBJ1-1; D is ambiguous. Germline lookup yields CDR1 LNHDA and CDR2 SQIVND (reference sequence). The V and J ends lost 9 bases and 1 base respectively, with 9 bases between them. CDR3 length: 12 residues. CDR3 sequence (DNA): TGTGCCAGCAGGTTCGGGAACACTGAAGCTTTCTTT. Protein sequence: CASRFGNTEAFF.

CDR3 in amino acids: CASSSSTRNQPQHF. The CDR3 DNA reads TGTGCCAGCAGTTCCTCGACAAGAAATCAGCCCCAGCATTTT. J is TRBJ1-5 and V is TRBV27; D gene ambiguous. The CDR3 covers 14 residues. Trimming removed 4 bases from V and 4 bases from J, with 11 bases in between. Looked up from germline, CDR1 is MNHEY and CDR2 is SMNVEV (reference sequence).

This clone has just one count. The CDR3 region has the DNA TGTGCCAGTACCATCCAACGAGGGGGCACTGAAGCTTTCTTT. Protein sequence: CASTIQRGGTEAFF. The rearrangement uses TRBV19 and TRBJ1-1; possible D gene TRBD1, 6 bases. The germline gives CDR1 LNHDA, CDR2 SQIVND (reference sequence). Trimming pared 7 bases from V and 4 bases from J, leaving 16 bases between. The CDR3 runs 14 residues.

The genes are TRBV25-1 and TRBJ2-1; D may be TRBD2 (5 bases). CDR1 is MGHDK, CDR2 SYGVNS, per germline. Trimming stripped 8 bases from V and 4 bases from J, with 15 bases between. This CDR3 has 14 residues. CDR3 in DNA: TGTGCCAGCGCTCGGGCAGGACTTTACAATGAGCAGTTCTTC. Translated, it gives CASARAGLYNEQFF.

The chain has TRBV7-7 and TRBJ1-1; tentative D call: TRBD1 (5 bases). There are 13 residues in the CDR3. Germline values: CDR1 SSHAT, CDR2 FNYEAQ (reference sequence). Trimming left V 5 bases short and J 5 bases short, with 12 bases between. The CDR3: CASSPTKGTEAFF. The CDR3 nucleotides are TGTGCCAGCAGCCCCACGAAGGGGACTGAAGCTTTCTTT.

A remark on this clone: At one end the junction does not follow the germline gene, possibly because of a read error. The genes are TRBV19 and TRBJ1-5; no clear D. The length of the CDR3 is 12 residues. Germline V gene sequence: CDR1 LNHDA, CDR2 SQIVND (reference sequence). CDR3 residues: CASRALNQPQHF. CDR3 bases: TGTGCAAGTAGGGCCCTTAATCAGCCCCAGCATTTT.

This rearrangement joins TRBV5-4 to TRBJ2-2, with 9 bases that match TRBD1. This CDR3 region has 14 residues. V trimming: 4 bases; J trimming: 4 bases; junction bases outside the gene matches: 2. Germline CDR1 is SGHNT and CDR2 is YYREEE (reference sequence). CDR3 sequence: CASSGDRATGELFF. Written as DNA, the CDR3 is TGTGCCAGCAGCGGGGACAGGGCCACCGGGGAGCTGTTTTTT. Full variable domain (remainder filled in from reference TRBV5-4 and TRBJ2-2): ETGVTQSPTHLIKTRGQQVTLRCSSQSGHNTVSWYQQALGQGPQFIFQYYREEENGRGNFPPRFSGLQFPNYSSELNVNALELDDSALYLCASSGDRATGELFFGEGSRLTVL.

This rearrangement joins TRBV6-6 to TRBJ2-1; D may be TRBD2 (6 bases). Germline loops: CDR1 MNHNY, CDR2 SVGAGI (reference sequence). The CDR3 is 16 amino acids. Trimming took 4 bases from V and 2 from J, leaving 15 bases between them. The CDR3: CASSWGSGVAYNEQFF. CDR3 bases: TGTGCCAGCAGTTGGGGGTCGGGGGTAGCCTACAATGAGCAGTTCTTC.

The sample holds a few counts of this clone. The chain joins TRBV7-9 to TRBJ2-3; tentatively, D is TRBD2 (5 bases). Germline V gene lookup returns CDR1 SEHNR and CDR2 FQNEAQ (reference sequence). The CDR3 totals 13 residues. Trimming pared 1 base from V and 6 bases from J, leaving 8 bases between. The CDR3 protein is CASSLEWEDTQYF. For the CDR3, the DNA is TGTGCCAGCAGCTTAGAGTGGGAGGATACGCAGTATTTT.

This chain joins TRBV19 and TRBJ2-2, with 9 bases that match TRBD2. The trim removed 6 bases at V and 7 bases at J, leaving 3 bases unmatched. The CDR3 contains 13 residues. Germline CDR1 and CDR2: LNHDA and SQIVND (reference sequence). The CDR3 loop reads CASSGGRGGELFF. The CDR3 coding sequence is TGTGCCAGTAGCGGCGGGAGGGGCGGGGAGCTGTTTTTT.

This clone was counted only a few times. V gene TRBV12-5 combines with J gene TRBJ2-3, with a tentative D call TRBD1 (5 bases). Trimming took off 1 base at V and 8 bases at J, with 19 bases between the two ends. The CDR3 spans 16 residues. Per germline, CDR1 LGHNT and CDR2 FRNRAP. The CDR3 coding sequence is TGTGCTAGTGGTTTGGACAGCTTTAGGACACCTAGTACGCAGTATTTT. Its translation: CASGLDSFRTPSTQYF.

The chain uses TRBV11-2 and TRBJ2-1; 10 bases are a match to TRBD2. V was clipped by 2 bases and J by 4 bases; unmatched bases: 2. Germline loops: CDR1 SGHAT, CDR2 FQNNGV. This CDR3 is 15 amino acids long. CDR3 region: CASSLLAGEYNEQFF. The CDR3 nucleotides read TGTGCCAGCAGCTTACTAGCGGGGGAATACAATGAGCAGTTCTTC.

This clone was seen only once. The V gene is TRBV4-2, the J gene TRBJ2-2; D remains ambiguous. Trimming cost V 0 bases and J 0 bases, with 8 bases left between them. Germline CDR1 is LGHNA and CDR2 is YNFKEQ. The CDR3 consists of 16 residues. The CDR3 region has the DNA TGTGCCAGCAGCCAAGACACCAGCGCGAACACCGGGGAGCTGTTTTTT. As protein: CASSQDTSANTGELFF.

The chain couples TRBV7-9 to TRBJ1-6, with unresolved D. The V and J ends lost 5 bases and 6 bases respectively, with 14 bases between them. Germline CDR1 reads SEHNR; CDR2 reads FQNEAQ (reference sequence). The CDR3 totals 15 residues. CDR3 amino acids: CASSPLRGGNSPLHF. CDR3 nucleotides: TGTGCCAGCAGCCCCCTACGGGGTGGTAATTCACCCCTCCACTTT.

This chain connects TRBV9 to TRBJ2-7, with 12 positions matching TRBD2. Germline V gives CDR1 SGDLS, CDR2 YYNGEE. V lost 4 bases to trimming and J lost 2 bases; unmatched junction nucleotides: 1. This CDR3 is built from 14 residues. CDR3 coding DNA: TGTGCCAGCAGCCCTAGCGGGAGGGCCTACGAGCAGTACTTC. Translating it yields CASSPSGRAYEQYF.

This clone has just a few counts. The chain has TRBV10-2 and TRBJ2-7, with D possibly being TRBD1 (5 bases). The CDR3 runs 14 residues. Trimming cost V 6 bases and J 5 bases, with 17 bases left between them. The germline gives CDR1 WSHSY, CDR2 SAAADI. CDR3 loop: CASSLGQGRDEQYF. Here the CDR3 DNA reads TGCGCCAGCAGCCTCGGCCAGGGTAGGGACGAGCAGTACTTC.

The chain's CDR3 is CASSLSGTTYEQYF. CDR3 DNA: TGTGCCAGCAGCTTAAGCGGGACCACCTACGAGCAGTACTTC. This chain links TRBV7-2 with TRBJ2-7; 7 bases match TRBD2. The CDR3 runs 14 residues. The germline CDR1 and CDR2 sequences are SGHTA and FQGNSA. Trimming at V came to 2 bases and at J to 2 bases, leaving 3 bases not matched to a gene.

The chain recombines TRBV15 with TRBJ1-5; D is perhaps TRBD1 (5 bases). Between the trimmed V and J ends, which lost 0 bases and 6 bases, there was a span of 9 bases. CDR3 length equals 14 residues. The germline V gene encodes CDR1 LNHNV and CDR2 YYDKDF (reference sequence). CDR3 bases: TGTGCCACCAGCAGAGATCAGGGTCTTCAGCCCCAGCATTTT. Translating it yields CATSRDQGLQPQHF. The full variable domain, completed using reference TRBV15 and TRBJ1-5, is DAMVIQNPRYQVTQFGKPVTLSCSQTLNHNVMYWYQQKSSQAPKLLFHYYDKDFNNEADTPDNFQSRRPNTSFCFLDIRSPGLGDTAMYLCATSRDQGLQPQHFGDGTRLSIL.

V gene TRBV19 combines with J gene TRBJ2-1; the D gene is possibly TRBD1 (6 bases). The CDR3 length is 16 residues. Trimming removed 7 bases at V and 7 bases at J, with 23 bases between. The V gene's germline CDR1 is LNHDA and CDR2 SQIVND (reference sequence). Here the CDR3 reads CASNGISTGTRNEQFF. The CDR3 coding sequence is TGTGCCAGTAACGGAATTTCTACCGGGACAAGGAATGAGCAGTTCTTC.

The V call is TRBV4-3, the J call TRBJ1-1; D ambiguous. With 1 base removed from V and 1 base from J, the gap between germline ends came to 7 bases. Germline loops: CDR1 LGHNA, CDR2 YSLEER. CDR3 length: 14 residues. The CDR3 DNA reads as TGCGCCAGCAGCCAAGTAGAGAAGAACACTGAAGCTTTCTTT. Protein: CASSQVEKNTEAFF.

The chain carries TRBV18 and TRBJ2-7; TRBD2 might be the D (5 bases). Per germline, CDR1 KGHSH and CDR2 LQKENI. The CDR3 loop spans 15 amino acids. The V end was cut by 5 bases, the J end by 6 bases, with 20 bases between. The CDR3 here is CASSSTPGRALEQYF. The CDR3 region has the DNA TGTGCCAGCTCATCGACCCCGGGAAGGGCGCTCGAGCAGTACTTC.

The chain is built from TRBV6-1 and TRBJ2-1; D is perhaps TRBD1 (6 bases). CDR1 is MNHNS, CDR2 SASEGT, per germline. V dropped 3 bases and J dropped 9 bases, with 15 bases sitting between them. CDR3 length: 14 amino acids. Written as DNA, the CDR3 is TGTGCCAGCAGTGACTTACAGGGTGGGAGTGAGCAGTTCTTC. Protein product: CASSDLQGGSEQFF.